This entry is about one T cell receptor (beta chain). Its antigen is currently unknown. A much larger clone lies a single base off, so this may be a read error. This entry comes from a study of T cell repertoires in cytomegalovirus infection. Study-level background: Matching HLA type, along with CMV infection, was indicated by public TCR beta signatures. Regarding the study as a whole: Clonotype analysis showed dominance of the ex vivo response by HLA-C-restricted CMV-specific TCR beta clonotypes. The study identified carriers of CMV plus the relevant HLA from cumulative public TCR beta family frequency.

TCRdb reprocessed the reads via MiXCR and lists one record per CDR3 protein. This sample has 200,000 to 300,000 distinct CDR3 sequences; approximately 10% occur once, and the top ten carry less than 15%. The CDR3 totals 15 residues. Looked up from germline, CDR1 is LGHNA and CDR2 is YSLEER. This sequence originates from a human donor in good health (CMV status not recorded). Some clones in this sample may be carry-over from other donors' samples. The sequencing input was PBMCs. The V call is TRBV4-3, the J call TRBJ2-4; D is unresolved. CDR3 bases: TGCGCCAGCAGCCAAGATTGGGTCCGGAAAGACATTCGGTACTTC. Protein: CASSQDWVRKDIRYF.